The 5 T cell receptor beta chains below were found in one sample sequenced in a study of cytomegalovirus exposure and HLA in healthy donors. The primer mix had 60 Vbeta and 13 Jbeta primers. Profiled with immunoSEQ multiplex PCR; TCRdb holds only in-frame clones, not every one. Among roughly 130,000 clones listed, 55% to 75% were seen once. Sequenced: PBMCs. Source of these receptors: a man in his thirties or forties in good health and CMV-seropositive.

For this clone: The junction shows a germline mismatch at one end, possibly a read error. The rearrangement links TRBV7-7 to TRBJ1-2; perhaps TRBD1 as D (6 bases). Germline V gives CDR1 SSHAT, CDR2 FNYEAQ (reference sequence). The length of the CDR3 is 17 residues. CDR3 sequence: CASSLVRLQGRTYGYTF. As DNA, the CDR3 is TGTGCTAGCAGCTTAGTCCGGTTACAGGGTCGGACCTATGGCTACACCTTC.

The rearrangement uses TRBV4-3 and TRBJ1-5; D gene ambiguous. Germline-derived CDR1 and CDR2 are LGHNA and YSLEER. The CDR3 spans 16 residues. V was cut by 0 bases and J by 3 bases, with 12 bases left in between. The CDR3 loop reads CASSQERVPYNQPQHF. The CDR3 DNA follows: TGCGCCAGCAGCCAAGAACGGGTCCCTTACAATCAGCCCCAGCATTTT.

The chain is built from TRBV4-1 and TRBJ2-3; maybe TRBD2 (5 bases). Per germline, CDR1 MGHRA and CDR2 YSYEKL. The CDR3 runs 14 residues. The V end was cut by 4 bases, the J end by 2 bases, with 10 bases between. CDR3 nucleotides: TGCGCCAGCAGCCGCGAGCGGCACACAGATACGCAGTATTTT. This encodes CASSRERHTDTQYF.

The V gene is TRBV18, the J gene TRBJ1-3; D call uncertain. CDR3 size: 15 residues. Per the germline V gene, CDR1 is KGHSH and CDR2 is LQKENI. With 3 bases removed from V and 0 bases from J, the gap between germline ends came to 9 bases. The CDR3 protein is CASSPGSGSGNTIYF. CDR3 in DNA: TGTGCCAGCTCACCGGGGAGCGGCTCTGGAAACACCATATATTTT.

This chain links TRBV2 with TRBJ2-3, with TRBD2 as a possible D gene (6 bases). Germline CDR1 reads SNHLY; CDR2 reads FYNNEI. The CDR3 loop spans 17 amino acids. The germline V and J ends were trimmed by 8 bases and 2 bases, with 23 bases remaining between them. CDR3 region: CASSFLPGLPSTDTQYF. The DNA for the CDR3 is TGTGCCAGCTCCTTCTTACCGGGACTCCCATCCACAGATACGCAGTATTTT.